This entry lists 29 T cell receptor beta chains sequenced from one sample in a study of beta chain features in type 1 diabetes. Findings of the study overall: When Type 1 diabetes patients were examined, their TCRB CDR3s proved moderately but significantly shorter in all four CD4+ subsets.

These TCRs' antigens remain unknown. Expressed TCRB transcripts were sequenced after all isolated RNA was converted to cDNA. Method: immunoSEQ multiplex PCR; TCRdb's copy keeps in-frame clones and lacks some. Among approximately 600,000 clones listed, 12% were seen once. Sequencing used naive CD4+ T cells from blood. These receptors were obtained from a man in his thirties or forties with type 1 diabetes.

The chain is built from TRBV20-1 and TRBJ1-1; possibly TRBD1 for D (5 bases). The germline CDR1 and CDR2 sequences are DFQATT and SNEGSKA (reference sequence). There are 11 residues in the CDR3. With 7 bases removed from V and 7 bases from J, the gap between germline ends came to 13 bases. CDR3 residues: CSGSGPDEAFF. Here the CDR3 DNA reads TGCAGTGGATCGGGACCGGATGAAGCTTTCTTT.

This clone was counted a few times. The chain links TRBV9 to TRBJ1-3; no definite D call. V was cut by 0 bases and J by 0 bases, with 10 bases left in between. This CDR3 contains 16 residues. Per germline, CDR1 SGDLS and CDR2 YYNGEE. This CDR3 is CASSVGGFLSGNTIYF. The CDR3 coding sequence is TGTGCCAGCAGCGTAGGGGGATTTCTCTCTGGAAACACCATATATTTT. The variable domain in full, with the rest retrieved from reference TRBV9 and TRBJ1-3, is DSGVTQTPKHLITATGQRVTLRCSPRSGDLSVYWYQQSLDQGLQFLIQYYNGEERAKGNILERFSAQQFPDLHSELNLSSLELGDSALYFCASSVGGFLSGNTIYFGEGSWLTVV.

The chain uses TRBV6-5 and TRBJ1-6, with D unclear. Trimming stripped 4 bases from V and 8 bases from J, with 18 bases between. Germline CDR1 reads MNHEY; CDR2 reads SVGAGI. The CDR3 extends over 16 amino acids. CDR3 in DNA: TGTGCCAGCAGTTTCCTGACCCCTGGGAGACATTCACCCCTCCACTTT. Amino acid sequence: CASSFLTPGRHSPLHF.

In regard to this clone: The junction departs from the called germline gene at one end, perhaps through a read error. The chain recombines TRBV4-2 with TRBJ2-1; tentative D call: TRBD2 (6 bases). CDR1 is LGHNA, CDR2 YNFKEQ, per germline. This CDR3 has 15 amino acids. The CDR3 nucleotides are TGTGCCAGCAGCCAAGGTGAAGGACCGGGACTCGAATTGATCTTC. Amino acid sequence: CASSQGEGPGLELIF.

The rearrangement uses TRBV5-4 and TRBJ1-6; TRBD1 agrees at 7 bases. V was pared by 3 bases and J by 9 bases, with 6 bases of the junction left unmatched. Germline loops: CDR1 SGHNT, CDR2 YYREEE (reference sequence). This CDR3 is built from 14 residues. CDR3 DNA: TGTGCCAGCAGCTCACAGGGGATTAGTTCACCCCTCCACTTT. It is translated as CASSSQGISSPLHF.

The chain combines TRBV6-1 with TRBJ2-3, with 11 bases aligning to TRBD1. Germline V gene lookup returns CDR1 MNHNS and CDR2 SASEGT. The CDR3 loop spans 15 amino acids. V was pared by 6 bases and J by 4 bases, with 6 bases of the junction left unmatched. The CDR3: CASREGQGVSDTQYF. The CDR3 DNA reads TGTGCCAGCAGGGAGGGACAGGGGGTCTCAGATACGCAGTATTTT.

This clone was counted a few times. The chain carries TRBV7-2 and TRBJ2-7; D might be TRBD1 or TRBD2, each matching 6 bases. This CDR3 region has 15 residues. The germline gives CDR1 SGHTA, CDR2 FQGNSA. Trimming stripped 5 bases from V and 3 bases from J, with 17 bases between. CDR3 sequence: CASSPRTGANYEQYF. As DNA, the CDR3 is TGTGCCAGCAGCCCCAGGACGGGGGCCAACTACGAGCAGTACTTC.

This clone was seen only once. The chain has TRBV7-8 and TRBJ2-5; 9 nucleotides match TRBD2. V was pared by 6 bases and J by 0 bases, with 8 bases of the junction left unmatched. This CDR3 is built from 16 residues. Germline loops: CDR1 SGHVS, CDR2 FQNEAQ. The CDR3 sequence is CASRPQAGGNQETQYF. In DNA, the CDR3 is TGTGCCAGCAGGCCCCAAGCGGGGGGTAACCAAGAGACCCAGTACTTC.

This clone was counted only a few times. This rearrangement joins TRBV4-1 to TRBJ1-2; D gene ambiguous. The V gene lost 1 base and the J gene lost 4 bases, with 10 bases spanning the gap. Germline CDR1 MGHRA, CDR2 YSYEKL. The CDR3 sequence is 14 residues long. CDR3 residues: CASSQGRGLYGYTF. CDR3 nucleotide sequence: TGCGCCAGCAGCCAAGGACGCGGACTCTATGGCTACACCTTC.

The chain recombines TRBV4-3 with TRBJ1-6; the match to TRBD1 covers 9 bases. This CDR3 is 16 amino acids long. CDR1 and CDR2 from the germline V gene are LGHNA and YSLEER. The ends lost 2 bases at V and 6 bases at J; junction bases unmatched: 5. Here the CDR3 DNA reads TGCGCCAGCAGCCAACCGGGACAGGGTTTTAATTCACCCCTCCACTTT. Its protein product is CASSQPGQGFNSPLHF.

This chain links TRBV19 with TRBJ1-1; no firm D call. The CDR3 has 13 amino acids. The germline gives CDR1 LNHDA, CDR2 SQIVND (reference sequence). Trimming took off 5 bases at V and 2 bases at J, with 9 bases between the two ends. CDR3 region: CASSPWGNTEAFF. The CDR3 bases are TGTGCCAGTAGTCCTTGGGGTAACACTGAAGCTTTCTTT. Full variable domain (outside the CDR3, taken from reference TRBV19 and TRBJ1-1): DGGITQSPKYLFRKEGQNVTLSCEQNLNHDAMYWYRQDPGQGLRLIYYSQIVNDFQKGDIAEGYSVSREKKESFPLTVTSAQKNPTAFYLCASSPWGNTEAFFGQGTRLTVV.

This clone was seen a few times. The chain carries TRBV12-5 and TRBJ2-1, with unresolved D. The CDR3 has 14 amino acids. V was shortened by 3 bases and J by 8 bases, with 14 bases between the two germline ends. Germline CDR1 LGHNT, CDR2 FRNRAP. As DNA, the CDR3 is TGTGCTAGTGGTTTAAGAGAAAATGGCGATGAGCAGTTCTTC. Its translation: CASGLRENGDEQFF. The full variable domain, rest sourced from reference TRBV12-5 and TRBJ2-1, is DARVTQTPRHKVTEMGQEVTMRCQPILGHNTVFWYRQTMMQGLELLAYFRNRAPLDDSGMPKDRFSAEMPDATLATLKIQPSEPRDSAVYFCASGLRENGDEQFFGPGTRLTVL.

This clone was seen a handful of times. The V gene is TRBV2, the J gene TRBJ2-1; the match to TRBD2 covers 9 bases. The V gene's germline CDR1 is SNHLY and CDR2 FYNNEI. This CDR3 is 15 amino acids long. V lost 1 base, J lost 8 bases, and 6 bases stayed unmatched. CDR3 bases: TGTGCCAGCAGTGAAGGTAGCGGGGGTAAGGATGAGCAGTTCTTC. Translating it yields CASSEGSGGKDEQFF. Full variable domain (remainder filled in from reference TRBV2 and TRBJ2-1): EPEVTQTPSHQVTQMGQEVILRCVPISNHLYFYWYRQILGQKVEFLVSFYNNEISEKSEIFDDQFSVERPDGSNFTLKIRSTKLEDSAMYFCASSEGSGGKDEQFFGPGTRLTVL.

The chain couples TRBV29-1 to TRBJ2-1; TRBD1 aligns across 8 bases. The germline V gene encodes CDR1 SQVTM and CDR2 ANQGSEA. This CDR3 comprises 14 residues. Germline trimming cut 4 bases from V and 5 bases from J; bases unmatched to any gene: 7. CDR3 DNA: TGCAGCGTTGCCCGAACGGACAGGGACAATGAGCAGTTCTTC. This translates into CSVARTDRDNEQFF.

The chain recombines TRBV2 with TRBJ2-7, with TRBD1 as a possible D gene (6 bases). This CDR3 spans 15 amino acids. Germline-derived CDR1 and CDR2 are SNHLY and FYNNEI. The V end was cut by 4 bases, the J end by 0 bases, with 13 bases between. The CDR3 coding sequence is TGTGCCAGCAGTGTTCGGGACACCAGCTCCTACGAGCAGTACTTC. Translating gives CASSVRDTSSYEQYF.

The chain is built from TRBV6-6 and TRBJ1-2, with D possibly TRBD1 on 6 matching bases. V was shortened by 2 bases and J by 0 bases, with 10 bases between the two germline ends. Looked up from germline, CDR1 is MNHNY and CDR2 is SVGAGI (reference sequence). This CDR3 spans 15 amino acids. The CDR3 reads CASSYTTGANYGYTF. For the CDR3, the DNA is TGTGCCAGCAGTTACACGACAGGCGCTAACTATGGCTACACCTTC.

This clone came up a few times. V is TRBV5-1 and J is TRBJ1-6; 10 bases fit TRBD1. CDR1 and CDR2 (germline): SGHRS, YFSETQ. V lost 5 bases, J lost 1 base, and 3 bases stayed unmatched. CDR3 size: 16 residues. The CDR3 DNA reads TGCGCCAGCAGAAGGGACAGGGGATCCTATAATTCACCCCTCCACTTT. It specifies CASRRDRGSYNSPLHF.

This clone has just a few counts. This chain uses TRBV25-1 with TRBJ2-2, with TRBD1 identical over 7 bases. With V trimmed by 4 bases and J by 8 bases, 10 bases remained unmatched. CDR1 is MGHDK and CDR2 is SYGVNS in the germline V gene. CDR3 length: 15 residues. This CDR3 reads CASSGTGSGSGELFF. DNA of the CDR3: TGTGCCAGCAGTGGGACAGGCTCGGGGTCAGGGGAGCTGTTTTTT. The full variable domain, in which reference TRBV25-1 and TRBJ2-2 provide the parts outside the CDR3, is EADIYQTPRYLVIGTGKKITLECSQTMGHDKMYWYQQDPGMELHLIHYSYGVNSTEKGDLSSESTVSRIRTEHFPLTLESARPSHTSQYLCASSGTGSGSGELFFGEGSRLTVL.

The chain joins TRBV2 to TRBJ1-2; D remains ambiguous. There are 13 residues in the CDR3. The germline V gene encodes CDR1 SNHLY and CDR2 FYNNEI. The V gene lost 5 bases and the J gene lost 4 bases, with 11 bases spanning the gap. The CDR3 DNA follows: TGTGCCAGCAGTATAGACTCTTCCTATGGCTACACCTTC. Encoded protein: CASSIDSSYGYTF.

This clone has a handful of counts. The chain uses TRBV28 and TRBJ1-4; 8 nucleotides match TRBD1. The CDR3 loop spans 18 amino acids. CDR1 and CDR2 (germline): MDHEN, SYDVKM. Trimming at V came to 5 bases and at J to 7 bases, leaving 18 bases not matched to a gene. CDR3 sequence reads: CASSPSILSRTGPEKLFF. CDR3 coding DNA: TGTGCCAGCAGTCCCTCCATCCTCAGTCGGACAGGGCCTGAAAAACTGTTTTTT. Filled out from reference TRBV28 and TRBJ1-4, the complete variable domain reads DVKVTQSSRYLVKRTGEKVFLECVQDMDHENMFWYRQDPGLGLRLIYFSYDVKMKEKGDIPEGYSVSREKKERFSLILESASTNQTSMYLCASSPSILSRTGPEKLFFGSGTQLSVL.

The chain combines TRBV6-5 with TRBJ2-2; possible D gene TRBD2, 5 bases. V shed 3 bases and J shed 4 bases, with 12 bases lying between them. The CDR3 has 15 residues. CDR1 and CDR2 (germline): MNHEY, SVGAGI. CDR3 bases: TGTGCCAGCAGTTATGAGGGATCAGGCACCGGGGAGCTGTTTTTT. This sequence encodes CASSYEGSGTGELFF.

This clone was seen a few times. V usage is TRBV12-1 and J usage is TRBJ2-5; the table assigns TRBD2, which was not confirmed against the DNA. TRBV12-1 is an annotated pseudogene. The CDR3 is 14 residues long. CDR3 coding DNA: TGTGCCAGCAGCATTCTGACTTTCCAAGAGACCCAGTACTTC. Protein sequence: CASSILTFQETQYF.

This clone was seen a handful of times. Other DNA sequences in this specimen translate into the identical CDR3. V and J are TRBV5-6 and TRBJ2-1; D is undetermined. Germline CDR1 is SGHDT and CDR2 is YYEEEE. This CDR3 spans 11 amino acids. V lost 4 bases, J lost 4 bases, and 3 bases lay in between. As DNA, the CDR3 is TGTGCCAGCAGCGCATACAATGAGCAGTTCTTC. As protein: CASSAYNEQFF. The variable domain in full, with the rest retrieved from reference TRBV5-6 and TRBJ2-1, is DAGVTQSPTHLIKTRGQQVTLRCSPKSGHDTVSWYQQALGQGPQFIFQYYEEEERQRGNFPDRFSGHQFPNYSSELNVNALLLGDSALYLCASSAYNEQFFGPGTRLTVL.

The chain couples TRBV29-1 to TRBJ1-2, with 7 nucleotides matching TRBD1. Germline CDR1 and CDR2: SQVTM and ANQGSEA. V dropped 2 bases and J dropped 2; count of bases not matched to a gene: 5. The CDR3 contains 14 residues. The chain's CDR3 is CSVEQTGQNYGYTF. The CDR3 region has the DNA TGCAGCGTTGAACAAACGGGACAGAACTATGGCTACACCTTC.

This clone was observed a few times. CDR3 coding DNA: TGTGCCAGCAGCTCCCAGACGGGGGATCGGGAGACCCAGTACTTC. Amino acids: CASSSQTGDRETQYF. The rearrangement links TRBV7-2 to TRBJ2-5; maybe TRBD2 (6 bases). Germline CDR1 SGHTA, CDR2 FQGNSA. The CDR3 extends over 15 amino acids. The germline V and J ends were trimmed by 4 bases and 5 bases, with 17 bases remaining between them.

The V call is TRBV7-9, the J call TRBJ2-5, with D possibly being TRBD2 (6 bases). Per the germline V gene, CDR1 is SEHNR and CDR2 is FQNEAQ (reference sequence). There are 15 residues in the CDR3. Trimming took 5 bases from V and 5 from J, leaving 18 bases between them. The chain's CDR3 is CASSPSLTREETQYF. CDR3 DNA: TGTGCCAGCAGCCCCAGTCTGACCCGGGAGGAGACCCAGTACTTC.

V usage is TRBV7-3 and J usage is TRBJ1-6, with D perhaps matching TRBD1 (6 bases). In germline, CDR1 is SGHTA, CDR2 FQGTGA. V lost 2 bases, J lost 8 bases, and 13 bases lay in between. The CDR3 is 15 amino acids. CDR3 in DNA: TGTGCCAGCAGCTTAGCCCCAGGGGTGGATTCACCCCTCCACTTT. Translated: CASSLAPGVDSPLHF.

The chain recombines TRBV19 with TRBJ2-7; possibly TRBD1 for D (5 bases). CDR3 size: 11 residues. V lost 7 bases, J lost 11 bases, and 15 bases lay in between. In germline, CDR1 is LNHDA, CDR2 SQIVND (reference sequence). Written as DNA, the CDR3 is TGTGCCAGTACTGATATGGGGCGTAAGTACTTC. It yields the protein CASTDMGRKYF.

This clone was seen more than once but under ten times. The V call is TRBV13, the J call TRBJ2-1; 10 nucleotides line up with TRBD2. V lost 5 bases and J lost 1; bases outside the gene matches: 8. Germline V lookup: CDR1 PRHDT, CDR2 FYEKMQ (reference sequence). CDR3 length: 17 residues. Here the CDR3 reads CASSLWTSGLSYNEQFF. The DNA for the CDR3 is TGTGCCAGCAGCCTGTGGACTAGCGGATTATCCTACAATGAGCAGTTCTTC.